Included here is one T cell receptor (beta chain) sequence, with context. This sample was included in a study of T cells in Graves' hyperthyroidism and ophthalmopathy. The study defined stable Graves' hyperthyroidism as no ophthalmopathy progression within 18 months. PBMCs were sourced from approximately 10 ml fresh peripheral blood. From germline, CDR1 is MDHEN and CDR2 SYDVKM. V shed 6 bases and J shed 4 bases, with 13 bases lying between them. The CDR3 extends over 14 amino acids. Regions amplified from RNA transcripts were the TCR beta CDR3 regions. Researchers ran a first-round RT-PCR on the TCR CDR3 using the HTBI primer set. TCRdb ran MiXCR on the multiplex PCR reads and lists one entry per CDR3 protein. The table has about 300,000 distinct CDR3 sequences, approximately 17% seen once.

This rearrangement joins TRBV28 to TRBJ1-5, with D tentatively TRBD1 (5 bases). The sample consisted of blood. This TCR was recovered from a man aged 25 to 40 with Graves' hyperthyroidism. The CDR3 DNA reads TGTGCCAGCAGCCCACCGGGGCGAAATCAGCCCCAGCATTTT. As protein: CASSPPGRNQPQHF.